This is a list of T cell receptor beta chains from one sample in a study of T cell repertoires in cytomegalovirus infection. The antigens for these receptors are not known. One entry per CDR3 protein results from TCRdb running MiXCR on the reads. The data hold 450,000 to 650,000 distinct CDR3 sequences, with over 35% observed a single time. The source was cultured PBMCs, collected from culture after CMV antigen stimulation. The origin of the receptors is a human donor in good health (CMV status not recorded). Some clones in this sample may be carry-over from other donors' samples. CDR3s include the opening cysteine and the closing phenylalanine or tryptophan. The order of the fields is J gene, clone size, D gene, V gene, CDR3 protein, CDR3 DNA. D genes are given only for firm matches. Clone size is stated in some rows and not others, as once, few, many or a class when expanded.

j_call: TRBJ1-2
clone_size: .
d_call: TRBD1
v_call: TRBV7-9
cdr3_aa: CASSFTDRDHGYTF
cdr3_nt: TGTGCCAGCAGCTTCACGGACAGGGATCATGGCTACACCTTC

j_call: TRBJ1-1
clone_size: few
d_call: .
v_call: TRBV19
cdr3_aa: CASTPGGGNTEAFF
cdr3_nt: TGTGCCAGTACCCCAGGTGGGGGAAACACTGAAGCTTTCTTT

j_call: TRBJ2-7
clone_size: .
d_call: .
v_call: TRBV10-3
cdr3_aa: CAIQVTGGYEQYF
cdr3_nt: TGTGCCATCCAGGTGACGGGCGGCTACGAGCAGTACTTC

j_call: TRBJ2-1
clone_size: .
d_call: TRBD2
v_call: TRBV6-8
cdr3_aa: CASRGTSGTRGDEQFF
cdr3_nt: TGTGCCAGCAGAGGGACTAGCGGGACGCGAGGGGATGAGCAGTTCTTC

j_call: TRBJ2-5
clone_size: few
d_call: TRBD2
v_call: TRBV5-4
cdr3_aa: CASRPAGLSQETQYF
cdr3_nt: TGTGCCAGCAGGCCAGCGGGGTTATCCCAAGAGACCCAGTACTTC

j_call: TRBJ1-6
clone_size: few
d_call: TRBD1
v_call: TRBV7-2
cdr3_aa: CASSFSGGTGSPLHF
cdr3_nt: TGTGCCAGCAGCTTTTCAGGGGGGACTGGTTCACCCCTCCACTTT

j_call: TRBJ1-2
clone_size: .
d_call: .
v_call: TRBV19
cdr3_aa: CASSITVRPYGYTF
cdr3_nt: TGTGCCAGTAGTATAACAGTTCGCCCCTATGGCTACACCTTC

j_call: TRBJ2-1
clone_size: few
d_call: .
v_call: TRBV6-1
cdr3_aa: CASISLMTRNEQFF
cdr3_nt: TGTGCCAGCATTTCTCTTATGACACGGAATGAGCAGTTCTTC

j_call: TRBJ2-7
clone_size: few
d_call: .
v_call: TRBV7-3
cdr3_aa: CASSLEGVGEQYF
cdr3_nt: TGTGCCAGCAGCTTAGAAGGGGTCGGCGAGCAGTACTTC

j_call: TRBJ2-5
clone_size: .
d_call: TRBD2
v_call: TRBV7-9
cdr3_aa: CASSSQRGNKKETQYF
cdr3_nt: TGTGCCAGCAGCTCACAGCGGGGGAATAAAAAAGAGACCCAGTACTTC

j_call: TRBJ2-7
clone_size: .
d_call: TRBD1
v_call: TRBV6-2/TRBV6-3
cdr3_aa: CASSSITGVRYEQYF
cdr3_nt: TGTGCCAGCAGTTCCATCACAGGGGTTCGGTACGAGCAGTACTTC

j_call: TRBJ2-7
clone_size: .
d_call: TRBD1
v_call: TRBV20-1
cdr3_aa: CSAGTGLDEQYF
cdr3_nt: TGCAGTGCTGGGACAGGGCTCGACGAGCAGTACTTC

j_call: TRBJ2-3
clone_size: .
d_call: .
v_call: TRBV7-8
cdr3_aa: CASSLRRVRADTQYF
cdr3_nt: TGTGCCAGCAGCTTACGCAGGGTCCGAGCAGATACGCAGTATTTT

j_call: TRBJ1-3
clone_size: .
d_call: .
v_call: TRBV25-1
cdr3_aa: CASSTLGARDSGNTIYF
cdr3_nt: TGTGCCAGCAGTACCCTAGGAGCCAGGGACTCTGGAAACACCATATATTTT

j_call: TRBJ1-2
clone_size: .
d_call: .
v_call: TRBV23-1
cdr3_aa: CASSQGQGPNYGYTF
cdr3_nt: TGCGCCAGCAGTCAAGGTCAGGGGCCCAACTATGGCTACACCTTC

j_call: TRBJ1-1
clone_size: .
d_call: .
v_call: TRBV20-1
cdr3_aa: CSAVAGFDTEAFF
cdr3_nt: TGCAGTGCGGTTGCAGGGTTTGACACTGAAGCTTTCTTT

j_call: TRBJ2-6
clone_size: .
d_call: .
v_call: TRBV7-2
cdr3_aa: CASSPPLGGANVLTF
cdr3_nt: TGTGCCAGCAGCCCTCCCCTGGGTGGGGCCAACGTCCTGACTTTC

j_call: TRBJ2-3
clone_size: .
d_call: TRBD1
v_call: TRBV15
cdr3_aa: CATSRPGTGTSTDTQYF
cdr3_nt: TGTGCCACCAGCAGACCGGGGACAGGGACAAGCACAGATACGCAGTATTTT

j_call: TRBJ1-1
clone_size: .
d_call: TRBD1
v_call: TRBV7-2
cdr3_aa: CASSARTGDVTEAFF
cdr3_nt: TGTGCCAGCAGCGCCCGGACAGGGGATGTCACTGAAGCTTTCTTT

j_call: TRBJ2-4
clone_size: .
d_call: .
v_call: TRBV6-2/TRBV6-3
cdr3_aa: CASRDRWTIGGDIQYF
cdr3_nt: TGTGCCAGCCGTGATAGATGGACAATCGGTGGAGACATTCAGTACTTC

j_call: TRBJ1-1
clone_size: .
d_call: .
v_call: TRBV12-3/TRBV12-4
cdr3_aa: CASSHLFEAFF
cdr3_nt: TGTGCCAGCAGTCACCTCTTTGAAGCTTTCTTT

j_call: TRBJ1-2
clone_size: .
d_call: .
v_call: TRBV5-1
cdr3_aa: CASSLLQTRGGYGYTF
cdr3_nt: TGCGCCAGCAGCTTGCTCCAGACCCGGGGCGGCTATGGCTACACCTTC

j_call: TRBJ2-3
clone_size: .
d_call: .
v_call: TRBV18
cdr3_aa: CASSPPGEITQYF
cdr3_nt: TGTGCCAGCTCACCACCCGGCGAGATCACGCAGTATTTT

j_call: TRBJ2-3
clone_size: few
d_call: TRBD2
v_call: TRBV7-9
cdr3_aa: CASSLALAGVTDTQYF
cdr3_nt: TGTGCCAGCAGCTTAGCTCTAGCGGGAGTCACAGATACGCAGTATTTT

j_call: TRBJ1-6
clone_size: .
d_call: .
v_call: TRBV7-2
cdr3_aa: CASSLVGQGDVSPLHF
cdr3_nt: TGTGCCAGCAGCTTGGTGGGCCAAGGGGATGTTTCACCCCTCCACTTT

j_call: TRBJ2-3
clone_size: .
d_call: TRBD2
v_call: TRBV11-3
cdr3_aa: CASSGGLAPTDTQYF
cdr3_nt: TGTGCCAGCAGCGGTGGACTAGCCCCCACAGATACGCAGTATTTT

j_call: TRBJ2-1
clone_size: .
d_call: TRBD2
v_call: TRBV5-4
cdr3_aa: CATFRGSGNSYNEQFF
cdr3_nt: TGTGCCACCTTCCGGGGTAGCGGGAACTCCTACAATGAGCAGTTCTTC

j_call: TRBJ2-7
clone_size: .
d_call: TRBD1
v_call: TRBV6-6
cdr3_aa: CASRGQVLSYEQYF
cdr3_nt: TGTGCCAGCAGGGGACAGGTCTTGTCCTACGAGCAGTACTTC

j_call: TRBJ2-3
clone_size: .
d_call: .
v_call: TRBV20-1
cdr3_aa: CSARGVMNADTQYF
cdr3_nt: TGCAGTGCCCGGGGCGTAATGAATGCAGATACGCAGTATTTT

j_call: TRBJ2-7
clone_size: .
d_call: .
v_call: TRBV6-2/TRBV6-3
cdr3_aa: CASRPGTGAEKAYEQYF
cdr3_nt: TGTGCCAGCAGGCCAGGGACCGGAGCGGAGAAAGCCTACGAGCAGTACTTC

j_call: TRBJ2-6
clone_size: .
d_call: .
v_call: TRBV7-8
cdr3_aa: CASTSDTSGANVLTF
cdr3_nt: TGTGCCAGCACCTCCGACACTTCTGGGGCCAACGTCCTGACTTTC

j_call: TRBJ1-1
clone_size: once
d_call: .
v_call: TRBV6-6
cdr3_aa: CASTQPYQGNTEAFF
cdr3_nt: TGTGCCAGCACCCAACCTTACCAGGGGAACACTGAAGCTTTCTTT

j_call: TRBJ1-5
clone_size: few
d_call: .
v_call: TRBV4-1
cdr3_aa: CASSQDRSGYQPQHF
cdr3_nt: TGCGCCAGCAGCCAAGATAGATCGGGCTATCAGCCCCAGCATTTT

j_call: TRBJ1-5
clone_size: .
d_call: .
v_call: TRBV2
cdr3_aa: CASRRTENSNQPQHF
cdr3_nt: TGTGCCAGCAGGAGGACAGAAAATAGCAATCAGCCCCAGCATTTT

j_call: TRBJ2-6
clone_size: .
d_call: .
v_call: TRBV11-2
cdr3_aa: CASSLDRNPGANVLTF
cdr3_nt: TGTGCCAGCAGCTTAGACAGAAATCCTGGGGCCAACGTCCTGACTTTC

j_call: TRBJ1-1
clone_size: few
d_call: .
v_call: TRBV18
cdr3_aa: CASSPTGGGTEAFF
cdr3_nt: TGTGCCAGCTCACCGACGGGGGGGGGCACTGAAGCTTTCTTT

j_call: TRBJ2-7
clone_size: many
d_call: .
v_call: TRBV6-5
cdr3_aa: CASSYSGEQYF
cdr3_nt: TGTGCCAGCAGTTACTCGGGGGAGCAGTACTTC

j_call: TRBJ2-2
clone_size: few
d_call: .
v_call: TRBV7-2
cdr3_aa: CASSWSGSNTGELFF
cdr3_nt: TGTGCCAGCAGCTGGAGCGGGTCGAACACCGGGGAGCTGTTTTTT

j_call: TRBJ2-1
clone_size: few
d_call: .
v_call: TRBV4-1
cdr3_aa: CASSQTRDQRPGEQFF
cdr3_nt: TGCGCCAGCAGCCAAACTAGGGACCAACGCCCGGGTGAGCAGTTCTTC

j_call: TRBJ2-7
clone_size: many
d_call: TRBD2
v_call: TRBV7-2
cdr3_aa: CASSGTSGAYEQYF
cdr3_nt: TGTGCCAGCAGCGGGACTAGCGGGGCCTACGAGCAGTACTTC

j_call: TRBJ2-3
clone_size: .
d_call: TRBD1
v_call: TRBV20-1
cdr3_aa: CSVADGTDTDTQYF
cdr3_nt: TGCAGTGTCGCCGACGGGACAGACACAGATACGCAGTATTTT

j_call: TRBJ2-7
clone_size: .
d_call: .
v_call: TRBV6-2/TRBV6-3
cdr3_aa: CASTYPGQTYEQYF
cdr3_nt: TGTGCCAGCACCTATCCGGGACAAACCTACGAGCAGTACTTC

j_call: TRBJ2-7
clone_size: .
d_call: .
v_call: TRBV27
cdr3_aa: CASTTFWRGPREQYF
cdr3_nt: TGTGCCAGCACCACCTTCTGGAGGGGGCCTCGGGAGCAGTACTTC

j_call: TRBJ1-1
clone_size: .
d_call: .
v_call: TRBV11-2
cdr3_aa: CASSFDGDRMVNTEAFF
cdr3_nt: TGTGCCAGCAGCTTTGACGGAGACAGGATGGTGAACACTGAAGCTTTCTTT

j_call: TRBJ2-1
clone_size: .
d_call: TRBD2
v_call: TRBV6-6
cdr3_aa: CASSGTRDNEQFF
cdr3_nt: TGTGCCAGCTCCGGGACTAGGGACAATGAGCAGTTCTTC

j_call: TRBJ1-5
clone_size: .
d_call: .
v_call: TRBV12-3/TRBV12-4
cdr3_aa: CASRRQSNQPQHF
cdr3_nt: TGTGCCAGCAGGAGACAGAGCAATCAGCCCCAGCATTTT

j_call: TRBJ2-3
clone_size: many
d_call: .
v_call: TRBV5-5
cdr3_aa: CASSFRQLTDTQYF
cdr3_nt: TGTGCCAGCAGCTTTCGACAGCTCACAGATACGCAGTATTTT

j_call: TRBJ1-5
clone_size: .
d_call: TRBD1
v_call: TRBV7-2
cdr3_aa: CASSLVGQGLDQPQHF
cdr3_nt: TGTGCCAGCAGCTTAGTTGGACAGGGGTTAGATCAGCCCCAGCATTTT

j_call: TRBJ2-7
clone_size: .
d_call: .
v_call: TRBV7-8
cdr3_aa: CASSPRSAPATYEQYF
cdr3_nt: TGTGCCAGCAGCCCCAGGTCGGCCCCAGCCACCTACGAGCAGTACTTC

j_call: TRBJ1-2
clone_size: few
d_call: TRBD1
v_call: TRBV5-1
cdr3_aa: CASSLDRGDYYGYTF
cdr3_nt: TGCGCCAGCAGCTTGGACAGGGGAGACTACTATGGCTACACCTTC

j_call: TRBJ2-5
clone_size: once
d_call: TRBD2
v_call: TRBV6-1
cdr3_aa: CASTGGATTQETQYF
cdr3_nt: TGTGCCAGCACGGGGGGAGCCACAACGCAAGAGACCCAGTACTTC

j_call: TRBJ2-3
clone_size: .
d_call: .
v_call: TRBV4-3
cdr3_aa: CANSQDIYRVTDTQYF
cdr3_nt: TGCGCCAACAGCCAAGACATTTACAGGGTAACAGATACGCAGTATTTT

j_call: TRBJ1-2
clone_size: .
d_call: .
v_call: TRBV7-2
cdr3_aa: CASSLAKGDYYGYTF
cdr3_nt: TGTGCCAGCAGCTTAGCGAAAGGGGACTACTATGGCTACACCTTC

j_call: TRBJ1-3
clone_size: few
d_call: .
v_call: TRBV7-6
cdr3_aa: CATYNLRYSGNTIYF
cdr3_nt: TGTGCCACATACAACTTAAGATACTCTGGAAACACCATATATTTT